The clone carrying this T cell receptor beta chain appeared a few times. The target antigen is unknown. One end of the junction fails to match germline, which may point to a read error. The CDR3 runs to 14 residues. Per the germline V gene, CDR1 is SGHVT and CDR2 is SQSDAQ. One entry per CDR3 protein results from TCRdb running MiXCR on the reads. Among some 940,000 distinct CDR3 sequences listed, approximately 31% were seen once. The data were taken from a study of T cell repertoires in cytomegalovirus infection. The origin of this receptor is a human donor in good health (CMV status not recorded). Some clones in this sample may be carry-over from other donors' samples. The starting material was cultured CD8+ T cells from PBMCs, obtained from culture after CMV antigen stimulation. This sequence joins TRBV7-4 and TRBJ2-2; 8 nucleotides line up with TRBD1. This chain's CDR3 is CASTLSTGVGELFF. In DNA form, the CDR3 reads TGTGCCAGCACCTTATCGACAGGGGTCGGGGAGCTGTTTTTT.